The 14 T cell receptor beta chains reported below all come from one sample, sequenced in a study of blood T cells in healthy people across ages. The second PCR ran roughly 7 to 12 cycles with a sample-barcoded 5' primer and J-beta primers. TCRdb called the 5' RACE reads again in MiXCR, with one record for every CDR3 protein. This sample has about 650,000 distinct CDR3 sequences, with roughly 32% found just once. The sequenced sample was blood. The receptor source for this set is a woman aged 80 or over in good health.

The rearrangement uses TRBV18 and TRBJ2-3; D is possibly TRBD2 (7 bases). This CDR3 has 16 residues. Germline V gene data show CDR1 as KGHSH and CDR2 as LQKENI. V was clipped by 3 bases and J by 2 bases, with 15 bases between them. The CDR3 DNA sequence: TGTGCCAGCTCACCTTGGAGGGGGGGTTACACAGATACGCAGTATTTT. The encoded protein is CASSPWRGGYTDTQYF.

The chain is built from TRBV27 and TRBJ2-1; 9 nucleotides match TRBD1. V lost 6 bases, J lost 7 bases, and 16 bases stayed unmatched. This CDR3 has 17 residues. CDR1 MNHEY and CDR2 SMNVEV come from the germline V gene (reference sequence). The CDR3 loop is CASSRPPGQGYLNEQFF. The DNA of the CDR3 is TGTGCCAGCAGCCGACCTCCGGGACAGGGTTATCTTAATGAGCAGTTCTTC.

A remark on this clonotype: A much larger clone differs by one base, so this may be a read error. The CDR3 bases are TGTGCCAGCAGTGGTGGGGGTTACACAGATGCGCAGTATTTT. Translated: CASSGGGYTDAQYF. The chain links TRBV2 to TRBJ2-3; D possibly uses TRBD1 or TRBD2 (5 bases each). Germline CDR1 and CDR2: SNHLY and FYNNEI. This CDR3 is built from 14 residues.

Here the CDR3 reads CSAQQGMNTEAFF. CDR3 bases: TGCAGCGCTCAACAGGGGATGAACACTGAAGCTTTCTTT. This rearrangement joins TRBV29-1 to TRBJ1-1; 7 bases agree with TRBD1. The germline gives CDR1 SQVTM, CDR2 ANQGSEA. The CDR3 has 13 amino acids. The ends lost 7 bases at V and 0 bases at J; junction bases unmatched: 5.

This clonotype was seen at least ten times. The chain combines TRBV6-6 with TRBJ1-4; 11 positions agree with TRBD1. V trimming: 6 bases; J trimming: 8 bases; junction bases outside the gene matches: 5. Per germline, CDR1 MNHNY and CDR2 SVGAGI (reference sequence). The CDR3 sequence is 14 residues long. This chain's CDR3 is CASRGTGGQEKLFF. In nucleotides, the CDR3 is TGTGCCAGCAGGGGGACAGGGGGGCAGGAAAAACTGTTTTTT.

This clonotype was found many times. The chain uses TRBV3-1 and TRBJ2-3; either TRBD1 or TRBD2 may supply D (5 bases each). The CDR3 loop spans 16 amino acids. V lost 4 bases, J lost 2 bases, and 16 bases lay in between. Germline CDR1 is LGHDT and CDR2 is YNNKEL (reference sequence). CDR3 nucleotide sequence: TGTGCCAGCAGCCCGCCGTGGGGGACCTCCACAGATACGCAGTATTTT. Encoded protein: CASSPPWGTSTDTQYF.

Comments on this clonotype: This may be a read error, as it is one base from a much larger clone. The chain joins TRBV20-1 to TRBJ2-1, with a weak D call TRBD2 (7 bases). The CDR3 runs to 16 residues. Germline V gene data show CDR1 as DFQATT and CDR2 as SNEGSKA (reference sequence). The CDR3 DNA is TGCAGTGCTAGAGATGGACGGGGGGCCCTCCACAATGGGCAGTTCTTC. This sequence encodes CSARDGRGALHNGQFF.

This clonotype was seen more than once but under ten times. The CDR3 spells CSARALQGTNEKLFF. The CDR3 DNA reads TGCAGTGCTAGAGCCCTACAGGGGACTAATGAAAAACTGTTTTTT. This sequence joins TRBV20-1 and TRBJ1-4, with TRBD1 matching 7 bases. Germline loops: CDR1 DFQATT, CDR2 SNEGSKA (reference sequence). The CDR3 spans 15 residues. The V and J ends lost 1 base and 2 bases, in that order; junction bases with no gene match: 4.

This clonotype was seen a few times. This chain joins TRBV7-9 and TRBJ2-2, with 9 bases matching TRBD1. CDR3 length: 15 amino acids. CDR1 is SEHNR, CDR2 FQNEAQ, per germline (reference sequence). V dropped 4 bases and J dropped 4; count of bases not matched to a gene: 4. The CDR3: CASSSGQGSTGELFF. The CDR3 DNA reads as TGTGCCAGCAGCTCGGGACAGGGCAGCACCGGGGAGCTGTTTTTT. The whole variable domain, filled in from reference TRBV7-9 and TRBJ2-2, reads DTGVSQNPRHKITKRGQNVTFRCDPISEHNRLYWYRQTLGQGPEFLTYFQNEAQLEKSRLLSDRFSAERPKGSFSTLEIQRTEQGDSAMYLCASSSGQGSTGELFFGEGSRLTVL.

With respect to this clonotype: It may be a read error: a sequence one base away is much more abundant. J is TRBJ2-7 and V is TRBV20-1; D is unresolved. V shed 0 bases and J shed 7 bases, with 10 bases lying between them. CDR1 is DFQATT and CDR2 is SNEGSKA in the germline V gene (reference sequence). The CDR3 runs 12 residues. The CDR3 protein is CSARDGPGEQYF. The CDR3 region has the DNA TGCAGTGCTAGAGACGGGCCCGGTGAGCAGTACTTC.

As to this clonotype: The junction departs from germline at one end; a sequencing error may be responsible. The chain recombines TRBV15 with TRBJ1-5; no reliable D call. Germline V gene lookup returns CDR1 LNHNV and CDR2 YYDKDF (reference sequence). The CDR3 has 17 residues. In nucleotides, the CDR3 is TGTACCACCAGCAGAGTTGCAGGAAGGATACGGAATCAGCCCCAGCATTTT. Encoded protein: CTTSRVAGRIRNQPQHF.

This clonotype was seen ten or more times. V gene TRBV7-2 combines with J gene TRBJ2-5; weak D call: TRBD2 (5 bases). In germline, CDR1 is SGHTA, CDR2 FQGNSA. The CDR3 consists of 11 residues. The ends were cut back, 5 bases at V and 12 bases at J, with 13 bases in the middle. As DNA, the CDR3 is TGTGCCAGCAGCGCCCGGACTCGCAAGTACTTC. Translated: CASSARTRKYF.

There are a few counts of this clonotype. Germline and junction disagree at one end, which may indicate a read error. This CDR3 is CATSRDQGKDEKRFF. The CDR3 coding sequence is TGTGCCACCAGCAGAGATCAGGGGAAGGATGAAAAACGGTTTTTT. This chain connects TRBV15 to TRBJ1-4, with D possibly being TRBD1 (6 bases). Germline V gives CDR1 LNHNV, CDR2 YYDKDF (reference sequence). The CDR3 extends over 15 amino acids.

This clonotype was picked up many times. V gene TRBV27 combines with J gene TRBJ1-6; D is perhaps TRBD1 (6 bases). The CDR3 length is 15 residues. Trimming removed 6 bases at V and 3 bases at J, with 12 bases between. The germline CDR1 and CDR2 sequences are MNHEY and SMNVEV (reference sequence). The CDR3 nucleotides are TGTGCCAGCAGATACGGACAGAACTATAATTCACCCCTCCACTTT. It is translated as CASRYGQNYNSPLHF.